The subject of this entry is one T cell receptor (beta chain). This entry belongs to a study of blood T cells in healthy people across ages. Sample-barcoded 5' priming and a J-beta primer mix drove a second PCR of roughly 6 to 12 cycles. Every sample returned 2.5 million or more CDR3-containing paired-end reads. In TCRdb, the 5' RACE reads were re-called with MiXCR into one record per CDR3 protein. The sample contains 700,000 to 950,000 distinct CDR3 sequences, roughly 60% of which appear only once. Peripheral blood, about 9.4 milliliters per donor, was collected. The sample was blood. The TCR originated in a man aged 25-40 years in good health.

Here the CDR3 DNA reads TGCGCCAGCAGCCTGCAAGGTTATACCGGGACTAGCGGGAGTAGCCAGTACTTC. The encoded protein is CASSLQGYTGTSGSSQYF. The chain combines TRBV5-1 with TRBJ2-5; 14 bases map to TRBD2. This CDR3 contains 18 residues. The J segment lost 10 bases and the V segment lost 4 bases, leaving 18 bases of the junction unmatched. Germline assignment: CDR1 SGHRS and CDR2 YFSETQ.